Listed below are T cell receptor beta chains from one sample, sequenced in a study of OX40 agonist ivuxolimab in advanced cancers. Clones were sequenced by immunoSEQ multiplex PCR, and TCRdb holds only the in-frame ones, with some missing. The repertoire holds about 26,000 clones, with more than 70% as singletons. Sequences were derived from CD4+ or CD8+ T cells sorted from blood, sampled in a trial of the OX40 agonist ivuxolimab. The source is an adult with an advanced solid tumor such as melanoma, head and neck, liver or kidney cancer. Both conserved end residues are part of each CDR3. The D gene is left open where the match is weak. Clone size, where shown, is once, few, many, or a class for clones that have expanded.

>few|15|TRBV5-1|.|TRBJ2-2
TGCGCCAGCAGCCGAAAGGCAGAGAACACCGGGGAGCTGTTTTTT
CASSRKAENTGELFF
>few|13|TRBV7-6|.|TRBJ1-6
TGTGCCAGCAAGGGCGGAAGCAATTCACCCCTCCACTTT
CASKGGSNSPLHF
>.|14|TRBV27|TRBD1|TRBJ1-5
TGTGCCAGCAGTTCCGGGACAGGGGGTCAGCCCCAGCATTTT
CASSSGTGGQPQHF
>few|14|TRBV5-1|.|TRBJ2-5
TGCGCCAGCAGCTTGGGACAGTACCAAGAGACCCAGTACTTC
CASSLGQYQETQYF
>.|14|TRBV7-6|.|TRBJ1-6
TGTGCCAGCAGAGTTGCAGGGAGTAATTCACCCCTCCACTTT
CASRVAGSNSPLHF
>.|14|TRBV18|.|TRBJ2-2
TGTGCCAGCTCAGGAACAGGGAGCGGCGGGGAGCTGTTTTTT
CASSGTGSGGELFF
>.|13|TRBV5-5|.|TRBJ1-1
TGTGCCAGCAGCTTGGAGCCTGCTACTGAAGCTTTCTTT
CASSLEPATEAFF
>.|13|TRBV28|.|TRBJ1-1
TGTGCCAGCAGGGTTTCTATGACCACTGAAGCTTTCTTT
CASRVSMTTEAFF
>once|14|TRBV7-3|.|TRBJ2-5
TGTGCCAGCAGCCTGGGGGGGCCCCAAGAGACCCAGTACTTC
CASSLGGPQETQYF
>few|14|TRBV10-3|.|TRBJ1-2
TGTGCCATCAGCGCCTCTGAGGAAAGAAGGGGCTACACCTTC
CAISASEERRGYTF
>.|15|TRBV11-3|TRBD1|TRBJ1-6
TGTGCCAGCAGGCCAGACAGGGGGCGCGGATCACCCCTCCACTTT
CASRPDRGRGSPLHF
>.|16|TRBV27|.|TRBJ1-1
TGTGCCAGCAGAGTGGGGTCCACCGGGATGAACACTGAAGCTTTCTTT
CASRVGSTGMNTEAFF
>.|13|TRBV6-5|.|TRBJ1-2
TGTGCCAGCCAAGGGAGAGGGTTTCGGAGCTACACCTTC
CASQGRGFRSYTF
>.|15|TRBV5-4|.|TRBJ2-7
TGTGCCAGCAGCCCGGACAGCCCCATCTCCTACGAGCAGTACTTC
CASSPDSPISYEQYF
>.|16|TRBV7-9|TRBD1|TRBJ1-2
TGTGCCAGCAGCCCAGGACAGGGCTTTGATTTCTATGGCTACACCTTC
CASSPGQGFDFYGYTF
>.|13|TRBV6-4|.|TRBJ2-3
TGTGCCAGCAGTGTACGAGTTTCAGATACGCAGTATTTT
CASSVRVSDTQYF
>.|13|TRBV19|.|TRBJ1-1
TGTGCCAGTACCTTACAGGGGAACACTGAAGCTTTCTTT
CASTLQGNTEAFF
>.|14|TRBV2|.|TRBJ2-3
TGTGCCAGCAGCCCCGGGGCGGGAACAGATACGCAGTATTTT
CASSPGAGTDTQYF
>few|15|TRBV6-1|TRBD2|TRBJ2-1
TGTGCCACTAAAGCGGGGGGGCCGTCCTACAATGAGCAGTTCTTC
CATKAGGPSYNEQFF
>.|15|TRBV5-5|.|TRBJ1-2
TGTGCCAGCAGCGCGGACATACAACTTCAATATGGCTACACCTTC
CASSADIQLQYGYTF
>.|15|TRBV5-6|.|TRBJ1-2
TGTGCCAGCAGCTTGGACCGGATCCTTGCGCATGGCTACACCTTC
CASSLDRILAHGYTF
>.|16|TRBV5-1|.|TRBJ1-3
TGCGCCAGCAGCTCGACATCGCCCCTCTCTGGAAACACCATATATTTT
CASSSTSPLSGNTIYF
>.|12|TRBV27|.|TRBJ1-1
TGTGCCAGCAGTCGAATAGGGTTTGAAGCTTTCTTT
CASSRIGFEAFF
>.|13|TRBV27|TRBD1|TRBJ1-2
TGTGCCAGCAGACCTACAGGGGGTGTGCGCTACACCTTC
CASRPTGGVRYTF
>.|15|TRBV19|.|TRBJ2-2
TGTGCCAGTAGTCTAAGACAGGGAGGTGGCGGGGAGCTGTTTTTT
CASSLRQGGGGELFF
>once|14|TRBV28|TRBD1|TRBJ1-1
TGTGCCAGCAGTCTAGGGACAGGGAACACTGAAGCTTTCTTT
CASSLGTGNTEAFF
>.|17|TRBV7-8|TRBD2|TRBJ2-3
TGTGCCAGCAGCTCCCCCGGCGGCGGGGGGGCGGTAGATACGCAGTATTTT
CASSSPGGGGAVDTQYF
>.|16|TRBV9|.|TRBJ1-1
TGTGCCAGCAGCGTAGGTGATCTGACGGAGAACACTGAAGCTTTCTTT
CASSVGDLTENTEAFF
>.|16|TRBV2|.|TRBJ2-3
TGTGCCAGCAGTGAAGCGCTTCGGGGCTGGACAGATACGCAGTATTTT
CASSEALRGWTDTQYF
>.|15|TRBV29-1|TRBD1|TRBJ2-1
TGCAGCCACAAAACGGGGCAGGGGGCCTACAATGAGCAGTTCTTC
CSHKTGQGAYNEQFF
>once|16|TRBV5-1|TRBD2|TRBJ2-7
TGCGCCAGCAGCTTGGGTTCGGGGGGAAGCTCCTACGAGCAGTACTTC
CASSLGSGGSSYEQYF
>.|16|TRBV18|.|TRBJ2-2
TGTGCCAGCTCACCGACAGGTCCCCCTGGGCCCGGGGAGCTGTTTTTT
CASSPTGPPGPGELFF
>.|15|TRBV18|.|TRBJ1-1
TGTGCCAGCTCACCAGGAGCACGAAAGGACACTGAAGCTTTCTTT
CASSPGARKDTEAFF
>once|12|TRBV11-1|.|TRBJ2-5
TGTGCCAGCAGCTTTGGACTCGATTCAGAGTACTTC
CASSFGLDSEYF
>few|15|TRBV5-1|.|TRBJ1-1
TGCGCCAGCAGCTTAAGTCCCAGGTCGGACACTGAAGCTTTCTTT
CASSLSPRSDTEAFF
>once|15|TRBV27|.|TRBJ1-6
TGTGCCAGCACCTTAGACGGGGCTAGTAATTCACCCCTCCACTTT
CASTLDGASNSPLHF
>.|16|TRBV7-9|.|TRBJ2-1
TGTGCCAGCAGCTTAGAAGACTGGTTACACTACAATGAGCAGTTCTTC
CASSLEDWLHYNEQFF
>once|16|TRBV12-5|.|TRBJ2-3
TGTGCTAGTGGTTTGGGGGACTCACCACGCACAGATACGCAGTATTTT
CASGLGDSPRTDTQYF
>medium-sized|14|TRBV19|TRBD1|TRBJ2-5
TGTGCCAGTAGCCCCGGGACAGATTTGGAGACCCAGTACTTC
CASSPGTDLETQYF
>.|14|TRBV14|.|TRBJ2-7
TGTGCCAGCAGTCTTACGACTAACTCCTACGAGCAGTACTTC
CASSLTTNSYEQYF
>.|16|TRBV19|TRBD1|TRBJ1-6
TGTGCCAGTGTCGGACAGGGGAGCTCCTATAATTCACCCCTCCACTTT
CASVGQGSSYNSPLHF
>.|15|TRBV18|.|TRBJ2-7
TGTGCCAGCTCACCAGGGGACCGATCTTTCTACGAGCAGTACTTC
CASSPGDRSFYEQYF
>.|16|TRBV7-2|TRBD1|TRBJ2-2
TGTGCCAGCAGCTTAGGGGCAGGGGGCTTGGGCGGGGAGCTGTTTTTT
CASSLGAGGLGGELFF
>once|18|TRBV14|.|TRBJ2-1
TGTGCCAGCAGCCAAGGGGGCAGGAGTACCCCTTCCTACAATGAGCAGTTCTTC
CASSQGGRSTPSYNEQFF
>.|13|TRBV19|.|TRBJ2-1
TGTGCCAGTAGACCCCAGGGGCAGAATGAGCAGTTCTTC
CASRPQGQNEQFF
>.|15|TRBV4-1|.|TRBJ1-3
TGCGCCAGCAGCCAATTTTCGGGGACTGGAAACACCATATATTTT
CASSQFSGTGNTIYF
>.|16|TRBV5-4|TRBD1|TRBJ2-2
TGTGCCAGCAGCTTAAACAGGGGGTCGGACACCGGGGAGCTGTTTTTT
CASSLNRGSDTGELFF
>.|16|TRBV10-3|.|TRBJ2-3
TGTGCCATCAGTTATCGGGCCGACCCTAGCACAGATACGCAGTATTTT
CAISYRADPSTDTQYF
>.|15|TRBV6-1|.|TRBJ1-6
TGTGCCAGCAGTTCCGGTTGGGGCGATAATTCACCCCTCCACTTT
CASSSGWGDNSPLHF
>.|16|TRBV9|.|TRBJ2-3
TGTGCCAGCAGCCTCACTACGGGACCCATTGGAGATACGCAGTATTTT
CASSLTTGPIGDTQYF
>.|15|TRBV13|.|TRBJ2-3
TGTGCCAGCAGCCCCCGAGTGGCTCGCACAGATACGCAGTATTTT
CASSPRVARTDTQYF
>few|15|TRBV13|.|TRBJ2-5
TGTGCCAGCAGCCGAAGTCTAGACTACCAAGAGACCCAGTACTTC
CASSRSLDYQETQYF
>.|15|TRBV11-2|.|TRBJ1-6
TGTGCCAGCAGCTTATACAGCTCCTATAATTCACCCCTCCACTTT
CASSLYSSYNSPLHF
>few|13|TRBV9|TRBD1|TRBJ1-1
TGTGCCAGCAGCGTCAGGGGGAGGACTGAAGCTTTCTTT
CASSVRGRTEAFF
>.|15|TRBV4-1|TRBD2|TRBJ2-7
TGCGCCAGCAGCCAAGGGCTCCAGCGGGGCTACGAGCAGTACTTC
CASSQGLQRGYEQYF
>.|14|TRBV10-2|.|TRBJ2-3
TGCGCCAGCAGTGATCGGGGGTTCGCGAATACGCAGTATTTT
CASSDRGFANTQYF
>.|15|TRBV19|TRBD2|TRBJ2-1
TGTGCCAGTAGTTCCCGGGGACTAGCGGTGACTGAGCAGTTCTTC
CASSSRGLAVTEQFF